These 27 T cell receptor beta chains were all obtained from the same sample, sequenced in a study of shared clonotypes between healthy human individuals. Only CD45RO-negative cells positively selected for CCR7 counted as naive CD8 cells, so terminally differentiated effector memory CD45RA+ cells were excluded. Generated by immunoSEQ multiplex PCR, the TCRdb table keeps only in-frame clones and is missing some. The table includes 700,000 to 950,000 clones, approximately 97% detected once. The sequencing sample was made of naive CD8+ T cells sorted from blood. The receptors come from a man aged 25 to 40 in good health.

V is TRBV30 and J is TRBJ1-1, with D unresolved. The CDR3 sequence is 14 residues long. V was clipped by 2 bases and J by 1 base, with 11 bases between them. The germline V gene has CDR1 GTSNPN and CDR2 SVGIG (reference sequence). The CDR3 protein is CAWSSWEANTEAFF. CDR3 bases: TGTGCCTGGAGTAGTTGGGAAGCGAACACTGAAGCTTTCTTT. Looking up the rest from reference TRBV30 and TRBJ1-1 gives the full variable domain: SQTIHQWPATLVQPVGSPLSLECTVEGTSNPNLYWYRQAAGRGLQLLFYSVGIGQISSEVPQNLSASRPQDRQFILSSKKLLLSDSGFYLCAWSSWEANTEAFFGQGTRLTVV.

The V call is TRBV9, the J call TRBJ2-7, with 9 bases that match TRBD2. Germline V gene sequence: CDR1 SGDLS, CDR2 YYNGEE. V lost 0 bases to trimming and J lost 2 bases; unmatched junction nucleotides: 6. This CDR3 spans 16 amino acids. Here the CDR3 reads CASSVDPGTSPYEQYF. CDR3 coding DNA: TGTGCCAGCAGCGTAGACCCCGGGACTAGCCCCTACGAGCAGTACTTC. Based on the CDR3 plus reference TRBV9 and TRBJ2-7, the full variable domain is DSGVTQTPKHLITATGQRVTLRCSPRSGDLSVYWYQQSLDQGLQFLIQYYNGEERAKGNILERFSAQQFPDLHSELNLSSLELGDSALYFCASSVDPGTSPYEQYFGPGTRLTVT.

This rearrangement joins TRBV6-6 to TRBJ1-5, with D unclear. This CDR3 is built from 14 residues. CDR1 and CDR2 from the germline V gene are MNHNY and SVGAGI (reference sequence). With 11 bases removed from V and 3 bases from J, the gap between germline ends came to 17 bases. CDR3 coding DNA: TGTGCCGGGTCCGCCATGGGATACAATCAGCCCCAGCATTTT. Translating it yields CAGSAMGYNQPQHF.

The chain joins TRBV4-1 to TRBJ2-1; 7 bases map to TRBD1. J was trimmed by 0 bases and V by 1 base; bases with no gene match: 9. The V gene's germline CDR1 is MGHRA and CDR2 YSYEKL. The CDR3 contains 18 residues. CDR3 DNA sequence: TGCGCCAGCAGCCAAGTAGGGGGCGCAGGTAGCTCCTACAATGAGCAGTTCTTC. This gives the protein CASSQVGGAGSSYNEQFF.

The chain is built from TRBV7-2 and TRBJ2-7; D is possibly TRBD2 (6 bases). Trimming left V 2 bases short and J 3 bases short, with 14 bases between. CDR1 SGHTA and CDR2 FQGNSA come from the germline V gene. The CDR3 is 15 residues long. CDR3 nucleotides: TGTGCCAGCAGCTTATGGGATAGCGGCCTCTACGAGCAGTACTTC. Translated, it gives CASSLWDSGLYEQYF.

CDR3 nucleotide sequence: TGCAGCGTTGTTTGGGAGGACGCCTACGAGCAGTACTTC. Protein sequence: CSVVWEDAYEQYF. This rearrangement joins TRBV29-1 to TRBJ2-7; TRBD2 might be the D (6 bases). Germline assignment: CDR1 SQVTM and CDR2 ANQGSEA. V shed 4 bases and J shed 2 bases, with 12 bases lying between them. The CDR3 sequence is 13 residues long.

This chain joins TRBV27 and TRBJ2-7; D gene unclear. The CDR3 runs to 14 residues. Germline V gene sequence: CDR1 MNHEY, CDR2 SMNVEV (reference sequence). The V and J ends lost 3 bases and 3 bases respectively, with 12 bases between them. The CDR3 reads CASSFASARYEQYF. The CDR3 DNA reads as TGTGCCAGCAGTTTTGCCAGCGCCCGCTACGAGCAGTACTTC.

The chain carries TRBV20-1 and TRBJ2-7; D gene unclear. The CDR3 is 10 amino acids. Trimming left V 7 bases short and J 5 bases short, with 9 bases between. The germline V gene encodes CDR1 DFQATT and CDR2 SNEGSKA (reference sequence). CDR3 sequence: CSGGMNEQYF. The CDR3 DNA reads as TGCAGTGGGGGAATGAACGAGCAGTACTTC.

The CDR3 bases are TGTGCCATCAGTGCCGGGACTAGCGGGAGTCTTGAGCAGTTCTTC. It is translated as CAISAGTSGSLEQFF. The chain combines TRBV10-3 with TRBJ2-1; 14 bases are shared with TRBD2. This CDR3 has 15 residues. In germline, CDR1 is ENHRY, CDR2 SYGVKD. V shed 4 bases, J shed 9 bases, and the junction held 5 bases outside the gene matches.

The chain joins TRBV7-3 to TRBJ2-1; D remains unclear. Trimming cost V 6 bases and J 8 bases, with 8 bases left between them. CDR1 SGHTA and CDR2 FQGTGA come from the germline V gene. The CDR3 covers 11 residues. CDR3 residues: CASSIGHEQFF. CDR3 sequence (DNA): TGTGCCAGCAGTATTGGTCATGAGCAGTTCTTC.

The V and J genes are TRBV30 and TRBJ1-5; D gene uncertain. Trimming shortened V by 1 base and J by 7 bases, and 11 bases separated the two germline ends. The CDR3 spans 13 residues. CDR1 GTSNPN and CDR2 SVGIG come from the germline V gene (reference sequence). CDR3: CAWSGVGYQPQHF. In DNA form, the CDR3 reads TGTGCCTGGAGTGGGGTGGGGTACCAGCCCCAGCATTTT.

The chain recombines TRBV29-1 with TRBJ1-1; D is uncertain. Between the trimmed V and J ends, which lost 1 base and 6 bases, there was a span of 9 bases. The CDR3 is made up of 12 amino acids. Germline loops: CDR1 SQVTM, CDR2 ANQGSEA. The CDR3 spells CSVEGGEAEAFF. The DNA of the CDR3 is TGCAGCGTTGAAGGAGGAGAGGCTGAAGCTTTCTTT.

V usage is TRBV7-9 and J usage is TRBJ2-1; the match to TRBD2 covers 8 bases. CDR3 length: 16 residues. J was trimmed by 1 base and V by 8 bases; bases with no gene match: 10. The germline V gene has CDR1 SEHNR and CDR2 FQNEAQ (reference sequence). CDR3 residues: CASPIGAGASYNEQFF. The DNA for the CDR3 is TGTGCCAGCCCAATTGGAGCGGGAGCTTCCTACAATGAGCAGTTCTTC. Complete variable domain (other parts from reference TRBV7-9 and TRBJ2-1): DTGVSQNPRHKITKRGQNVTFRCDPISEHNRLYWYRQTLGQGPEFLTYFQNEAQLEKSRLLSDRFSAERPKGSFSTLEIQRTEQGDSAMYLCASPIGAGASYNEQFFGPGTRLTVL.

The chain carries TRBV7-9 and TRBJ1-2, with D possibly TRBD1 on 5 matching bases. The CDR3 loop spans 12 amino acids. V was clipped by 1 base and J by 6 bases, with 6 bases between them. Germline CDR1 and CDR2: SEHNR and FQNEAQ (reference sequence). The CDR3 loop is CASSLGGNGYTF. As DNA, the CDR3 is TGTGCCAGCAGCTTAGGGGGGAATGGCTACACCTTC.

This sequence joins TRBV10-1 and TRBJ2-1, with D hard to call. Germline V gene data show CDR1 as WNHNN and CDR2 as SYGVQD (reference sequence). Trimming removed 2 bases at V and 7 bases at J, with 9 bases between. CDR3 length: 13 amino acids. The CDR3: CASSEAIHNEQFF. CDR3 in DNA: TGCGCCAGCAGTGAGGCAATCCATAATGAGCAGTTCTTC.

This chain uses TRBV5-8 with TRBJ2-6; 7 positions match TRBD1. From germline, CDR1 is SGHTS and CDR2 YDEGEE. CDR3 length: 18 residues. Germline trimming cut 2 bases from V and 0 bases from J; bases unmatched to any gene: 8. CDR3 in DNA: TGTGCCAGCAGCTTAGGACAGGTATCGCTCTCTGGGGCCAACGTCCTGACTTTC. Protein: CASSLGQVSLSGANVLTF.

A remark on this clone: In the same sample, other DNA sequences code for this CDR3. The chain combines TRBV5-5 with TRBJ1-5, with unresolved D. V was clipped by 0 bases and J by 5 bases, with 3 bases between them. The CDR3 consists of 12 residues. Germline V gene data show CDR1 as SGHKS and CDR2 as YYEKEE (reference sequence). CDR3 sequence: CASSLGDQPQHF. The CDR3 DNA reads TGTGCCAGCAGCTTGGGTGATCAGCCCCAGCATTTT.

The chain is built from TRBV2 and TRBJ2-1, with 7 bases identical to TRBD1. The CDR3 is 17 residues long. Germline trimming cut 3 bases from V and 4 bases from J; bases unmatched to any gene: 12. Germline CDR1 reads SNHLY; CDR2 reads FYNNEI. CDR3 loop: CASSEDFGTANYNEQFF. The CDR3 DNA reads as TGTGCCAGCAGTGAGGATTTCGGGACAGCGAATTACAATGAGCAGTTCTTC. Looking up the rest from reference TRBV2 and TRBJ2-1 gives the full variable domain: EPEVTQTPSHQVTQMGQEVILRCVPISNHLYFYWYRQILGQKVEFLVSFYNNEISEKSEIFDDQFSVERPDGSNFTLKIRSTKLEDSAMYFCASSEDFGTANYNEQFFGPGTRLTVL.

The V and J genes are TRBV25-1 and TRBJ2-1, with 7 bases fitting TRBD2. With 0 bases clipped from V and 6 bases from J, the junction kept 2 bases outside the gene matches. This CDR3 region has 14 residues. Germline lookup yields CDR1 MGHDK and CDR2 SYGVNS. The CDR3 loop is CASSEYAGVNEQFF. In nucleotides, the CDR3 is TGTGCCAGCAGTGAATATGCGGGGGTCAATGAGCAGTTCTTC.

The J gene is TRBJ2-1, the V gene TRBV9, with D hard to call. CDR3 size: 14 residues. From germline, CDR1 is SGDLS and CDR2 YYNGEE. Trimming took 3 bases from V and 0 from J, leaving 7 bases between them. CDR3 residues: CASSGTLSYNEQFF. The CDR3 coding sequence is TGTGCCAGCAGCGGGACCCTCTCCTACAATGAGCAGTTCTTC.

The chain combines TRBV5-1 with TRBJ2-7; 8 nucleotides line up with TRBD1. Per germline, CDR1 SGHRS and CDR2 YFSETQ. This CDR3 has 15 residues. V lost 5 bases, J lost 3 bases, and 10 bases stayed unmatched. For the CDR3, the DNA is TGCGCCAGCAGGCAAACCGGGACAGGAGGCTACGAGCAGTACTTC. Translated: CASRQTGTGGYEQYF.

This CDR3 is CASSPGTSGSTDTQYF. The CDR3 nucleotides read TGTGCCAGCAGCCCAGGGACTAGCGGGAGCACAGATACGCAGTATTTT. The chain employs TRBV5-8 and TRBJ2-3; the match to TRBD2 covers 12 bases. The junction had 3 bases not matched to a gene; V was cut back by 4 bases and J by 0 bases. Germline-derived CDR1 and CDR2 are SGHTS and YDEGEE. The CDR3 is 16 residues long.

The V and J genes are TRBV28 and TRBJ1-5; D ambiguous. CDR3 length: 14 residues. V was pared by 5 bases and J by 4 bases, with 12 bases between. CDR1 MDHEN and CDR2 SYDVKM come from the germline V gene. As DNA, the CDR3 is TGTGCCAGCAGTCCACGGCAGACAAATCAGCCCCAGCATTTT. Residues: CASSPRQTNQPQHF.

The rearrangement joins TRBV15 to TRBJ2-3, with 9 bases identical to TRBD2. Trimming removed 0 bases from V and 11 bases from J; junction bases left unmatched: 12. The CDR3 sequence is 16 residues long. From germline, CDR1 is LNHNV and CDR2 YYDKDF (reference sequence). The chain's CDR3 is CATSRDTREGPLGQYF. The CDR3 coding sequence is TGTGCCACCAGCAGAGATACGCGGGAGGGCCCGTTAGGGCAGTATTTT.

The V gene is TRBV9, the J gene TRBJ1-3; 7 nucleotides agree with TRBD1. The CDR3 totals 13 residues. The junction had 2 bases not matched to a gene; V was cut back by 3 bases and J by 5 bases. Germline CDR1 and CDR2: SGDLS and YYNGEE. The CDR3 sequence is CASSGDSRNTIYF. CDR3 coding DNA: TGTGCCAGCAGCGGGGACAGCAGAAACACCATATATTTT.

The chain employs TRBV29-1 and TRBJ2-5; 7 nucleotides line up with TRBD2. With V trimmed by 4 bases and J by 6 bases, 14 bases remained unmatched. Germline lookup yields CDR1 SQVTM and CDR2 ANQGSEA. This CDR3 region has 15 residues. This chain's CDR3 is CSVAGSDGGLQTQYF. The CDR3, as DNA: TGCAGCGTTGCTGGGTCTGACGGGGGGTTGCAGACCCAGTACTTC.

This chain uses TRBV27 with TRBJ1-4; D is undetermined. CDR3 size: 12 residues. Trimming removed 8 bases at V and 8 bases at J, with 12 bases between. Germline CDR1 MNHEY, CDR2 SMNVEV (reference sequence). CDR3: CASQRIGEKLFF. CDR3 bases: TGTGCCAGCCAAAGGATAGGGGAAAAACTGTTTTTT.